This is a list of T cell receptor beta chains from one sample in a study of cytotoxic CD8 clonotypes in ibrutinib-treated CLL. TCRdb's copy holds only in-frame clones and misses some; the assay was immunoSEQ multiplex PCR. The sample shows about 150,000 clones, around 76% of them seen only once. The specimen was PBMCs, collected after 24 months of ibrutinib treatment. Receptors originate from a human donor with chronic lymphocytic leukemia. The CDR3 runs from the conserved cysteine through the conserved F or W. Fields, in order: clone size, V gene, J gene, D gene, CDR3 protein, CDR3 DNA. D genes are given only for firm matches. Where a row states a size, it is once, few, many or the class of an expanded clone; other rows omit it.

size: .
V: TRBV7-9
J: TRBJ1-5
D: .
CDR3: CASQMVGQGPQHF
DNA: TGTGCCAGCCAAATGGTGGGACAAGGGCCCCAGCATTTT

size: .
V: TRBV27
J: TRBJ1-6
D: .
CDR3: CASTPLGQTGDNSPLHF
DNA: TGTGCCAGCACGCCCCTCGGACAGACGGGTGACAATTCACCCCTCCACTTT

size: .
V: TRBV2
J: TRBJ2-1
D: TRBD2
CDR3: CASSEAGLAGDNEQFF
DNA: TGTGCCAGCAGTGAAGCCGGACTAGCGGGAGACAATGAGCAGTTCTTC

size: .
V: TRBV19
J: TRBJ1-3
D: .
CDR3: CASSRLFGGNTIYF
DNA: TGTGCCAGTAGTCGACTCTTCGGGGGAAACACCATATATTTT

size: few
V: TRBV4-2
J: TRBJ1-6
D: TRBD1
CDR3: CASSQGGTDYNSPLHF
DNA: TGTGCCAGCAGCCAAGGGGGGACAGACTATAATTCACCCCTCCACTTT

size: few
V: TRBV28
J: TRBJ1-1
D: .
CDR3: CASRTSPGDKPEAFF
DNA: TGTGCCAGCAGGACCTCTCCGGGAGATAAACCTGAAGCTTTCTTT

size: .
V: TRBV7-9
J: TRBJ1-1
D: .
CDR3: CASSGPPPTEAFF
DNA: TGTGCCAGCAGTGGTCCCCCCCCCACTGAAGCTTTCTTT

size: .
V: TRBV2
J: TRBJ2-5
D: TRBD2
CDR3: CASSGLAGVDETQYF
DNA: TGTGCCAGCAGTGGGCTAGCGGGAGTCGACGAGACCCAGTACTTC

size: .
V: TRBV5-6
J: TRBJ2-3
D: .
CDR3: CASRRTGTDTQYF
DNA: TGTGCCAGCAGACGGACTGGCACAGATACGCAGTATTTT

size: .
V: TRBV25-1
J: TRBJ1-2
D: .
CDR3: CASRDSGDGYTF
DNA: TGTGCCAGCAGGGACTCGGGGGACGGCTACACCTTC

size: .
V: TRBV9
J: TRBJ2-7
D: TRBD2
CDR3: CASSGEASGSWEQYF
DNA: TGTGCCAGCAGCGGGGAGGCTAGCGGGTCGTGGGAGCAGTACTTC

size: few
V: TRBV7-3
J: TRBJ2-2
D: .
CDR3: CASSPGIGELFF
DNA: TGTGCCAGCAGCCCCGGTATCGGGGAGCTGTTTTTT

size: .
V: TRBV29-1
J: TRBJ2-7
D: .
CDR3: CSAGEDEQYF
DNA: TGCAGCGCCGGGGAGGACGAGCAGTACTTC

size: .
V: TRBV5-6
J: TRBJ2-2
D: TRBD1
CDR3: CASSSPGTGGFGELFF
DNA: TGTGCCAGCAGCTCACCGGGGACAGGGGGCTTCGGGGAGCTGTTTTTT

size: .
V: TRBV5-4
J: TRBJ2-4
D: .
CDR3: CASSLGTDKGKNIQYF
DNA: TGTGCCAGCAGCTTGGGAACCGACAAGGGCAAAAACATTCAGTACTTC

size: .
V: TRBV11-2
J: TRBJ1-1
D: .
CDR3: CASSLNGGNTEAFF
DNA: TGTGCCAGCAGCTTGAATGGGGGGAACACTGAAGCTTTCTTT

size: .
V: TRBV18
J: TRBJ2-5
D: TRBD1
CDR3: CASSPGTVRETQYF
DNA: TGTGCCAGCTCACCTGGGACAGTTCGGGAGACCCAGTACTTC

size: .
V: TRBV4-3
J: TRBJ2-3
D: TRBD2
CDR3: CASSRSAIPIAGPGGTQYF
DNA: TGCGCCAGCAGCCGTTCCGCGATACCGATAGCGGGACCGGGTGGTACGCAGTATTTT

size: .
V: TRBV6-5
J: TRBJ1-5
D: .
CDR3: CASSYSGELGQPQHF
DNA: TGTGCCAGCAGTTACTCTGGGGAACTAGGCCAGCCCCAGCATTTT

size: few
V: TRBV19
J: TRBJ1-5
D: TRBD1
CDR3: CASSRGTGGFGQPQHF
DNA: TGTGCCAGTAGTAGAGGGACAGGGGGCTTCGGTCAGCCCCAGCATTTT

size: .
V: TRBV19
J: TRBJ2-7
D: .
CDR3: CASSIAPRQGQYF
DNA: TGTGCCAGTAGTATAGCCCCACGGCAAGGGCAGTACTTC

size: .
V: TRBV6-4
J: TRBJ2-3
D: .
CDR3: CASSRGLGGPTDTQYF
DNA: TGTGCCAGCAGCCGCGGGCTAGGTGGGCCCACAGATACGCAGTATTTT

size: .
V: TRBV28
J: TRBJ2-1
D: TRBD2
CDR3: CASFTQRGDNEQFF
DNA: TGTGCCAGCTTCACCCAGCGGGGGGACAATGAGCAGTTCTTC

size: .
V: TRBV19
J: TRBJ2-3
D: TRBD1
CDR3: CASSKTGTRGTDTQYF
DNA: TGTGCCAGTAGTAAAACCGGGACCAGGGGGACAGATACGCAGTATTTT

size: .
V: TRBV10-3
J: TRBJ1-1
D: TRBD1
CDR3: CAISGITGGADTEAFF
DNA: TGTGCCATCAGTGGGATTACAGGGGGCGCGGATACTGAAGCTTTCTTT

size: .
V: TRBV9
J: TRBJ2-7
D: .
CDR3: CASSAGPTSSYEQYF
DNA: TGTGCCAGCAGCGCAGGACCAACTAGCTCCTACGAGCAGTACTTC

size: .
V: TRBV11-2
J: TRBJ2-3
D: .
CDR3: CASSLEASTDTQYF
DNA: TGTGCCAGCAGCTTAGAGGCGAGCACAGATACGCAGTATTTT

size: .
V: TRBV18
J: TRBJ1-1
D: .
CDR3: CASSPGSGTEAFF
DNA: TGTGCCAGCTCACCAGGGTCGGGCACTGAAGCTTTCTTT

size: few
V: TRBV7-8
J: TRBJ1-2
D: .
CDR3: CASSPLQGGGYTF
DNA: TGTGCCAGCAGCCCTCTACAAGGGGGTGGCTACACCTTC

size: .
V: TRBV19
J: TRBJ2-7
D: TRBD2
CDR3: CASSRGAGVSYEQYF
DNA: TGTGCCAGTAGCCGAGGGGCGGGGGTCTCCTACGAGCAGTACTTC

size: .
V: TRBV18
J: TRBJ1-2
D: .
CDR3: CASSPGLGGYTF
DNA: TGTGCCAGCTCACCAGGGCTGGGTGGCTACACCTTC

size: once
V: TRBV28
J: TRBJ1-2
D: TRBD1
CDR3: CASSQDRVGYGYTF
DNA: TGTGCCAGCAGCCAGGACAGGGTCGGCTATGGCTACACCTTC

size: .
V: TRBV5-1
J: TRBJ2-5
D: .
CDR3: CASRVGNPIGQETQYF
DNA: TGCGCCAGCAGGGTCGGGAACCCCATAGGACAGGAGACCCAGTACTTC

size: few
V: TRBV5-1
J: TRBJ1-6
D: .
CDR3: CASSLGQANSPLHF
DNA: TGCGCCAGCAGCTTGGGACAGGCGAATTCACCCCTCCACTTT

size: .
V: TRBV5-5
J: TRBJ2-1
D: TRBD1
CDR3: CASSLAGQSSYNEQFF
DNA: TGTGCCAGCAGCTTGGCGGGACAGAGCTCCTACAATGAGCAGTTCTTC

size: few
V: TRBV2
J: TRBJ2-5
D: TRBD2
CDR3: CASSEGLAGGLQETQYF
DNA: TGTGCCAGCAGTGAGGGACTAGCGGGGGGACTCCAAGAGACCCAGTACTTC

size: .
V: TRBV28
J: TRBJ2-7
D: .
CDR3: CASRRQGHSYEQYF
DNA: TGTGCCAGCAGACGGCAGGGCCACTCCTACGAGCAGTACTTC

size: few
V: TRBV20-1
J: TRBJ2-7
D: .
CDR3: CSAHYYEQYF
DNA: TGCAGTGCCCATTACTACGAGCAGTACTTC

size: .
V: TRBV10-3
J: TRBJ2-1
D: TRBD2
CDR3: CAISPSGRGDEQFF
DNA: TGTGCCATCAGCCCCAGCGGGAGGGGGGATGAGCAGTTCTTC

size: once
V: TRBV4-1
J: TRBJ2-1
D: TRBD2
CDR3: CASSQGRTSPDNEQFF
DNA: TGCGCCAGCAGCCAAGGGAGGACTAGTCCCGACAATGAGCAGTTCTTC

size: .
V: TRBV11-1
J: TRBJ1-1
D: .
CDR3: CASSFPPQNTEAFF
DNA: TGTGCCAGCAGCTTCCCCCCACAGAACACTGAAGCTTTCTTT

size: .
V: TRBV29-1
J: TRBJ1-5
D: .
CDR3: CSVFVSATGLSNQPQHF
DNA: TGCAGCGTTTTCGTTTCGGCGACAGGACTTAGCAATCAGCCCCAGCATTTT

size: .
V: TRBV7-2
J: TRBJ1-6
D: .
CDR3: CASSKRDTRPSYNSPLHF
DNA: TGTGCCAGCAGCAAGAGGGACACCCGCCCCTCCTATAATTCACCCCTCCACTTT

size: .
V: TRBV5-1
J: TRBJ2-5
D: TRBD1
CDR3: CASSRSETGGRETQYF
DNA: TGCGCCAGCAGCCGGAGCGAGACAGGGGGGCGGGAGACCCAGTACTTC

size: .
V: TRBV7-8
J: TRBJ2-3
D: TRBD2
CDR3: CATGLAEPTDTQYF
DNA: TGTGCCACCGGACTAGCGGAGCCCACAGATACGCAGTATTTT

size: once
V: TRBV7-2
J: TRBJ2-2
D: .
CDR3: CASERQNTGELFF
DNA: TGTGCCAGCGAAAGACAAAACACCGGGGAGCTGTTTTTT

size: .
V: TRBV10-3
J: TRBJ2-1
D: .
CDR3: CAISRGGYNEQFF
DNA: TGTGCCATCTCCAGGGGCGGCTACAATGAGCAGTTCTTC

size: once
V: TRBV6-1
J: TRBJ1-2
D: .
CDR3: CASSERSSKDGYTF
DNA: TGTGCCAGCAGTGAGAGGTCTAGTAAGGATGGCTACACCTTC

size: .
V: TRBV5-1
J: TRBJ1-1
D: .
CDR3: CASSLGQVNTEAFF
DNA: TGCGCCAGCAGCTTGGGGCAGGTGAACACTGAAGCTTTCTTT

size: .
V: TRBV18
J: TRBJ2-7
D: .
CDR3: CASSPPAGSSYEQYF
DNA: TGTGCCAGCTCACCACCCGCGGGGAGCTCCTACGAGCAGTACTTC

size: .
V: TRBV7-9
J: TRBJ2-5
D: TRBD1
CDR3: CASSLGQGAWETQYF
DNA: TGTGCCAGCAGCTTGGGACAGGGGGCATGGGAGACCCAGTACTTC

size: .
V: TRBV23-1
J: TRBJ1-3
D: TRBD1
CDR3: CARTGAGNTIYF
DNA: TGCGCCCGGACAGGGGCTGGAAACACCATATATTTT

size: .
V: TRBV7-6
J: TRBJ2-2
D: TRBD2
CDR3: CASSLTGGNTGELFF
DNA: TGTGCCAGCAGCTTAACGGGGGGGAACACCGGGGAGCTGTTTTTT

size: .
V: TRBV7-2
J: TRBJ2-7
D: .
CDR3: CASSLGVPPQYF
DNA: TGTGCCAGCAGCTTAGGGGTACCCCCCCAGTACTTC